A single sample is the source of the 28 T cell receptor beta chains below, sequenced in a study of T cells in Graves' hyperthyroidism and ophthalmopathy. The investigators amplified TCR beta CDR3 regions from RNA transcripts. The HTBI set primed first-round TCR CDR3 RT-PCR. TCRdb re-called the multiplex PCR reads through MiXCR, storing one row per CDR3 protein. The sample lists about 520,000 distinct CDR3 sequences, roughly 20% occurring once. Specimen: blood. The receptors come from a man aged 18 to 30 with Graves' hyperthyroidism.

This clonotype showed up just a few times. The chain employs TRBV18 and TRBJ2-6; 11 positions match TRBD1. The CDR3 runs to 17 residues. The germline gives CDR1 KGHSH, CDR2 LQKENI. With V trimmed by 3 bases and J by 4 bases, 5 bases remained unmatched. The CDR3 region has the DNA TGTGCCAGCTCACCGCGGACAGGGGGCCCCGGGGCCAACGTCCTGACTTTC. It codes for CASSPRTGGPGANVLTF.

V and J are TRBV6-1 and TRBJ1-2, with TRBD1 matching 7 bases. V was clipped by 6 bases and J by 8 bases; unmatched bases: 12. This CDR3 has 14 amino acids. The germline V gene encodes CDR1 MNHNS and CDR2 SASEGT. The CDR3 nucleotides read TGTGCCAGCAGCCCAGGGGGAGGGGGGGGCGGCTACACCTTC. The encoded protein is CASSPGGGGGGYTF.

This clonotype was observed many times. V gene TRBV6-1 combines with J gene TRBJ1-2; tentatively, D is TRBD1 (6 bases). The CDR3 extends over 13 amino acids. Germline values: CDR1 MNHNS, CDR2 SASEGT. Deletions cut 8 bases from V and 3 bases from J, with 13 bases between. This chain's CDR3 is CASREGGYYGYTF. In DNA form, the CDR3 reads TGTGCCAGCCGAGAAGGGGGTTACTATGGCTACACCTTC.

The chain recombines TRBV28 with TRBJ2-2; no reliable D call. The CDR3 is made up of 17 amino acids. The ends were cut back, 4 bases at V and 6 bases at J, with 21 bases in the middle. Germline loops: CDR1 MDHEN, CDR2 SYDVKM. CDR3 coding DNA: TGTGCCAGCAGTTCCGGGCCACCTACCTTCTTAGCCGGGGAGCTGTTTTTT. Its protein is CASSSGPPTFLAGELFF.

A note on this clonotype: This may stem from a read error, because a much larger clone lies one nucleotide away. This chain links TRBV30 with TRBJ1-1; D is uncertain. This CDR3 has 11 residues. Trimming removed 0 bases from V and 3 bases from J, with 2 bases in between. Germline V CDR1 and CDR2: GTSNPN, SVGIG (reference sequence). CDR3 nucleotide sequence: TGTGCCTGGAGTGTTTACACTGAAGCTTTCTTT. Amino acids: CAWSVYTEAFF.

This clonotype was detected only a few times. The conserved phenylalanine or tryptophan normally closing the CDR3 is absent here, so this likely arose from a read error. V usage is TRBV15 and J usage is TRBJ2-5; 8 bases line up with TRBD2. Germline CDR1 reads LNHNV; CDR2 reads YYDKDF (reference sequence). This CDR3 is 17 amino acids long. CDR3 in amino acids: CATSRVGAGAHQESQYY. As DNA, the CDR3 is TGTGCCACCAGCAGAGTAGGAGCGGGGGCACACCAAGAGTCCCAGTACTAC.

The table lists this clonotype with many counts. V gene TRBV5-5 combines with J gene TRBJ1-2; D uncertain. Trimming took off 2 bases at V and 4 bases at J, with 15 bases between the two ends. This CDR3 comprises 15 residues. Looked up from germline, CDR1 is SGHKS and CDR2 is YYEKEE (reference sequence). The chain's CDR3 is CASSFRLDGTYGYTF. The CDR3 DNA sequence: TGTGCCAGCAGCTTTAGGTTGGACGGAACCTATGGCTACACCTTC. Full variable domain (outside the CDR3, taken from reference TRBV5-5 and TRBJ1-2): DAGVTQSPTHLIKTRGQQVTLRCSPISGHKSVSWYQQVLGQGPQFIFQYYEKEERGRGNFPDRFSARQFPNYSSELNVNALLLGDSALYLCASSFRLDGTYGYTFGSGTRLTVV.

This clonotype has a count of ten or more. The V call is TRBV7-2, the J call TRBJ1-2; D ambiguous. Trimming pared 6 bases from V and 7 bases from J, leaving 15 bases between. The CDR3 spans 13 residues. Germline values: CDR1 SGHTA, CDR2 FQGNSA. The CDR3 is CASSFEVLGGYTF. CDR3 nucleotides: TGTGCCAGCAGTTTTGAGGTTTTGGGTGGCTACACCTTC.

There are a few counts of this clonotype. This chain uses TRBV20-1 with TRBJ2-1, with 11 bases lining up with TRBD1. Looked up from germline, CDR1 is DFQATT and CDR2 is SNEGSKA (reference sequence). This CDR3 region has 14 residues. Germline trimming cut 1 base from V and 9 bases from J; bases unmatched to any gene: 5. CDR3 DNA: TGCAGTGCTAGAGGGGACAGGGGGTCGCGTGAGCAGTTCTTC. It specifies CSARGDRGSREQFF.

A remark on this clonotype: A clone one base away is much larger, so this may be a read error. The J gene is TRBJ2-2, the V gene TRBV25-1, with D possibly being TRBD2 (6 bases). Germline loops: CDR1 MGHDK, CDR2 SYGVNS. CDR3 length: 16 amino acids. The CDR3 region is CASSEVASANTGELCF. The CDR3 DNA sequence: TGTGCCAGCAGTGAGGTTGCTAGCGCTAACACCGGGGAGCTGTGTTTT.

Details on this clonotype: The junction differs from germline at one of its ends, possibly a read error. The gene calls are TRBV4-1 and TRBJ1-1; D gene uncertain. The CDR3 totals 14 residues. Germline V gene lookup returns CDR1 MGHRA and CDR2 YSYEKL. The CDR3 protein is CASSPTTMNTEAFF. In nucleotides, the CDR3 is TGTGCCAGCAGCCCAACGACCATGAACACTGAAGCTTTCTTT.

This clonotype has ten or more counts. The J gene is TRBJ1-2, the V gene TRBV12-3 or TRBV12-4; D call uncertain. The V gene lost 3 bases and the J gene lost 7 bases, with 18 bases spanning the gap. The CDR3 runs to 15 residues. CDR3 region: CASSFRAHIFGGYTF. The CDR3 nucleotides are TGTGCCAGCAGTTTCCGGGCCCATATATTCGGTGGCTACACCTTC.

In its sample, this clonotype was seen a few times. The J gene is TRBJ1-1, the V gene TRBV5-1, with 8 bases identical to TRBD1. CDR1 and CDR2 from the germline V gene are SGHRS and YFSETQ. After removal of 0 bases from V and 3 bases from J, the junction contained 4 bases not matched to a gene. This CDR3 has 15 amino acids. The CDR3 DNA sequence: TGCGCCAGCAGCTTGGGAACAGGGGGTTACACTGAAGCTTTCTTT. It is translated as CASSLGTGGYTEAFF. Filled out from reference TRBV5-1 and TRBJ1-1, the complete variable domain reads KAGVTQTPRYLIKTRGQQVTLSCSPISGHRSVSWYQQTPGQGLQFLFEYFSETQRNKGNFPGRFSGRQFSNSRSEMNVSTLELGDSALYLCASSLGTGGYTEAFFGQGTRLTVV.

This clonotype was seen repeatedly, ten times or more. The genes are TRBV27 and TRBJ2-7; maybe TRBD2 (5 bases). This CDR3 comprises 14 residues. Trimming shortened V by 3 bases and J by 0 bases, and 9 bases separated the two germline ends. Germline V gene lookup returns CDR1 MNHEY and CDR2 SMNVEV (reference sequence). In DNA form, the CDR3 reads TGTGCCAGCAGTTTCGGGGTAAGCTCCTACGAGCAGTACTTC. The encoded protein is CASSFGVSSYEQYF.

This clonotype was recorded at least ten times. The CDR3 here is CASSTYNEMPEAFF. In DNA, the CDR3 is TGTGCCAGCAGTACTTATAATGAAATGCCTGAAGCTTTCTTT. This sequence joins TRBV6-5 and TRBJ1-1; D is unclear. The CDR3 totals 14 residues. V was cut by 5 bases and J by 6 bases, with 16 bases left in between. Looked up from germline, CDR1 is MNHEY and CDR2 is SVGAGI.

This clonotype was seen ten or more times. This chain's CDR3 is CASSAHLGLNTEAFF. DNA for the CDR3: TGTGCCAGCAGTGCCCACTTGGGGTTGAACACTGAAGCTTTCTTT. The chain couples TRBV2 to TRBJ1-1; the D is unclear. The germline V and J ends were trimmed by 4 bases and 0 bases, with 12 bases remaining between them. The CDR3 covers 15 residues. Germline lookup yields CDR1 SNHLY and CDR2 FYNNEI.

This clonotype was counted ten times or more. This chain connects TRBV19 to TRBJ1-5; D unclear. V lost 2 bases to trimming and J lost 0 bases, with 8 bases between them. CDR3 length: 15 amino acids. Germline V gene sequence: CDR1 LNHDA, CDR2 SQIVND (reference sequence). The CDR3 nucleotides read TGTGCCAGTAGTATAACGGAGTATAGCAATCAGCCCCAGCATTTT. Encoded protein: CASSITEYSNQPQHF.

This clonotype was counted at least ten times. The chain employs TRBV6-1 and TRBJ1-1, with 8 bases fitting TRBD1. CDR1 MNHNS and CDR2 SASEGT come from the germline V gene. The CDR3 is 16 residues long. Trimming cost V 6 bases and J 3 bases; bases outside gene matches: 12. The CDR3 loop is CASRPPRGLGDTEAFF. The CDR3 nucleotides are TGTGCCAGCAGACCCCCCAGGGGGCTGGGGGACACTGAAGCTTTCTTT.

The CDR3: CASSSGRNQETQYF. The CDR3 region has the DNA TGTGCCAGCAGTTCGGGCAGGAATCAAGAGACCCAGTACTTC. V usage is TRBV6-5 and J usage is TRBJ2-5, with D unresolved. CDR1 is MNHEY, CDR2 SVGAGI, per germline. V lost 4 bases and J lost 2, with 11 bases in between. The CDR3 contains 14 residues.

DNA for the CDR3: TGTGCCAGCAGCCCGATCCGGGACGGAGCCTACGAGCAGTACTTC. Translating it yields CASSPIRDGAYEQYF. This chain links TRBV11-3 with TRBJ2-7, with D perhaps TRBD1 or TRBD2 (5 bases each). The CDR3 totals 15 residues. V was shortened by 5 bases and J by 2 bases, with 16 bases between the two germline ends. Germline lookup yields CDR1 SGHNT and CDR2 YENEEA.

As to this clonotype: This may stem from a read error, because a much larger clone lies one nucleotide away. The CDR3 loop is CASSSLQGYELYF. The CDR3 bases are TGCGCCAGCAGCTCACTTCAGGGTTACGAGCTGTACTTC. The chain is built from TRBV11-2 and TRBJ2-7; possible D gene TRBD1, 5 bases. The CDR3 runs to 13 residues. Per germline, CDR1 SGHAT and CDR2 FQNNGV.

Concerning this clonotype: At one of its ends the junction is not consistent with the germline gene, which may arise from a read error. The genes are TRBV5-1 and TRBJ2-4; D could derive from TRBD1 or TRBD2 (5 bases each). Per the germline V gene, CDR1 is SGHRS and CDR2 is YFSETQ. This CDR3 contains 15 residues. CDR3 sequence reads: CASSLGDGYKNIKYF. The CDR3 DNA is TGCGCCAGCAGCTTGGGGGACGGCTACAAAAACATTAAGTACTTC.

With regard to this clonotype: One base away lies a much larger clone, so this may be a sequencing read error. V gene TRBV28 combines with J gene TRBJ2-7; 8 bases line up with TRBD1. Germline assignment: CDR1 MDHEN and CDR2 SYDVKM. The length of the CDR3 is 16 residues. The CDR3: CASSRGPEDRDFEQYF. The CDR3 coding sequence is TGCGCCAGCAGCCGCGGACCAGAGGACAGGGACTTCGAGCAGTACTTC.

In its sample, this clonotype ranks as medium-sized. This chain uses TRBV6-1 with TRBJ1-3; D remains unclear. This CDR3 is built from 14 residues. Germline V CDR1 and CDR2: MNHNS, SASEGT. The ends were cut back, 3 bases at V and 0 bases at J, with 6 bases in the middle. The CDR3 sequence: CASSDGVSGNTIYF. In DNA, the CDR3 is TGTGCCAGCAGTGATGGTGTCTCTGGAAACACCATATATTTT.

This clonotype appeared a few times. CDR3: CASSLFPSGEETQYF. The CDR3 DNA follows: TGTGCCAGCAGCTTGTTCCCTAGCGGGGAAGAGACCCAGTACTTC. The rearrangement uses TRBV5-5 and TRBJ2-5; TRBD2 matches 9 bases. Germline loops: CDR1 SGHKS, CDR2 YYEKEE (reference sequence). There are 15 residues in the CDR3. The ends lost 1 base at V and 3 bases at J; junction bases unmatched: 4.

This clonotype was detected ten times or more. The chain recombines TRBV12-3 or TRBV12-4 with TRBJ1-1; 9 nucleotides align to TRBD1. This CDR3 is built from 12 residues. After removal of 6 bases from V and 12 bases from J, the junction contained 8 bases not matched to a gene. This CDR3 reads CASSLGQGTTFF. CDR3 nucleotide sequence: TGTGCCAGCAGCCTTGGACAGGGGACGACTTTCTTT.

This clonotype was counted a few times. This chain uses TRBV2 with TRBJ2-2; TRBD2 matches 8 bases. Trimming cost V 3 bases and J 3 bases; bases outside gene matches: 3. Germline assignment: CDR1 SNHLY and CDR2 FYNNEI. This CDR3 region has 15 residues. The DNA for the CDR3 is TGTGCCAGCAGTGAGTCGGGGGGGCACACCGGGGAGCTGTTTTTT. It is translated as CASSESGGHTGELFF.

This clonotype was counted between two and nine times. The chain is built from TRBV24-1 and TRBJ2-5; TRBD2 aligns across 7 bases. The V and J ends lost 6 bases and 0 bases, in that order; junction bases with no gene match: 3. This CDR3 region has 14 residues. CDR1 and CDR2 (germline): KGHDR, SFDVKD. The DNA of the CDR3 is TGTGCCACCAGTTCGGGAGGTCACCAAGAGACCCAGTACTTC. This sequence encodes CATSSGGHQETQYF.